Below, 8 T cell receptor beta chains from the same sample are listed, as sequenced in a study of shared clonotypes between healthy human individuals. Sequencing used immunoSEQ multiplex PCR; TCRdb keeps in-frame clones, though not all of them. The sample includes some 2.1 million clones, over 85% of them seen just once. The naive CD8 subset, CD45RO-negative cells positively selected for CCR7, excluded terminally differentiated effector memory CD45RA+ cells. The sequenced sample consisted of naive CD8+ T cells sorted from blood. Receptors originate from a young man in good health.

J is TRBJ2-3 and V is TRBV7-3; a possible D gene is TRBD2 (5 bases). The V and J ends lost 5 bases and 1 base respectively, with 10 bases between them. Looked up from germline, CDR1 is SGHTA and CDR2 is FQGTGA. The CDR3 has 14 amino acids. The chain's CDR3 is CASSVDGGTDTQYF. CDR3 in DNA: TGTGCCAGCAGCGTGGACGGGGGCACAGATACGCAGTATTTT.

The chain carries TRBV5-1 and TRBJ1-1; D unresolved. The germline V and J ends were trimmed by 0 bases and 6 bases, with 15 bases remaining between them. CDR3 length: 15 residues. The germline V gene has CDR1 SGHRS and CDR2 YFSETQ. CDR3 in amino acids: CASSLGGDYGSEAFF. CDR3 DNA sequence: TGCGCCAGCAGCTTGGGGGGAGACTACGGTTCTGAAGCTTTCTTT. The full variable domain, in which reference TRBV5-1 and TRBJ1-1 provide the parts outside the CDR3, is KAGVTQTPRYLIKTRGQQVTLSCSPISGHRSVSWYQQTPGQGLQFLFEYFSETQRNKGNFPGRFSGRQFSNSRSEMNVSTLELGDSALYLCASSLGGDYGSEAFFGQGTRLTVV.

The chain is built from TRBV6-5 and TRBJ2-7; the match to TRBD1 covers 11 bases. The length of the CDR3 is 15 residues. CDR1 and CDR2 from the germline V gene are MNHEY and SVGAGI. The V and J ends lost 4 bases and 3 bases, in that order; junction bases with no gene match: 5. The CDR3 protein is CASSSSDRGLYEQYF. The CDR3 DNA is TGTGCCAGCAGTTCCTCGGACAGGGGGCTCTACGAGCAGTACTTC.

The V and J genes are TRBV10-3 and TRBJ2-5; D unclear. Germline V gives CDR1 ENHRY, CDR2 SYGVKD. V lost 6 bases and J 3 bases, leaving 17 bases between the germline ends. This CDR3 has 15 amino acids. The CDR3 DNA follows: TGTGCCATCAGGAACCAGCGCGAAACTAAAGAGACCCAGTACTTC. Translating it yields CAIRNQRETKETQYF.

On this clone: Other nucleotide sequences in the sample specify the same CDR3. V gene TRBV7-9 combines with J gene TRBJ2-7; possible D gene TRBD2, 7 bases. Germline-derived CDR1 and CDR2 are SEHNR and FQNEAQ (reference sequence). The CDR3 spans 12 residues. V lost 7 bases, J lost 5 bases, and 12 bases lay in between. DNA of the CDR3: TGTGCCAGCACCTGGGGGGGCAACGAGCAGTACTTC. As protein: CASTWGGNEQYF. The whole variable domain, remainder taken from reference TRBV7-9 and TRBJ2-7, is DTGVSQNPRHKITKRGQNVTFRCDPISEHNRLYWYRQTLGQGPEFLTYFQNEAQLEKSRLLSDRFSAERPKGSFSTLEIQRTEQGDSAMYLCASTWGGNEQYFGPGTRLTVT.

The sample holds a few counts of this clone. J is TRBJ1-2 and V is TRBV6-1, with D hard to call. The V end lost 3 bases, the J end lost 3 bases, and 17 bases lay between the germline ends. The CDR3 is made up of 16 amino acids. The germline V gene encodes CDR1 MNHNS and CDR2 SASEGT. The CDR3 spells CASSDILATEDYGYTF. The DNA of the CDR3 is TGTGCCAGCAGTGACATTTTGGCGACGGAGGACTATGGCTACACCTTC.

This clone was seen once. The genes are TRBV6-1 and TRBJ1-2; weak D call: TRBD1 (6 bases). Trimming cost V 10 bases and J 1 base, with 16 bases left between them. The CDR3 length is 14 residues. The germline gives CDR1 MNHNS, CDR2 SASEGT. Here the CDR3 DNA reads TGTGCCACCCTGCGGGGGGCGTTTAACTATGGCTACACCTTC. Residues: CATLRGAFNYGYTF.

The V and J genes are TRBV4-1 and TRBJ2-5; D is possibly TRBD1 (5 bases). Deletions cut 1 base from V and 3 bases from J, with 12 bases between. The germline V gene encodes CDR1 MGHRA and CDR2 YSYEKL. The CDR3 length is 15 residues. CDR3 region: CASSQGRGLEETQYF. The CDR3, as DNA: TGCGCCAGCAGCCAAGGAAGGGGTCTGGAAGAGACCCAGTACTTC.